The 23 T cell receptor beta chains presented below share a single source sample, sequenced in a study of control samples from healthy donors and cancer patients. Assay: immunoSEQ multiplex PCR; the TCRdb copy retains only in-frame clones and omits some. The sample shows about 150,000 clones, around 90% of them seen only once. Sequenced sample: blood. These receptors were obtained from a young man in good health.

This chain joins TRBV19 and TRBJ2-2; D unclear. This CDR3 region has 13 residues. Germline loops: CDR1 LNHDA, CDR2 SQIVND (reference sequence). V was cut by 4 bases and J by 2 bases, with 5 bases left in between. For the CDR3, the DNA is TGTGCCAGTAGTAGGTTTAACACCGGGGAGCTGTTTTTT. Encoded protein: CASSRFNTGELFF.

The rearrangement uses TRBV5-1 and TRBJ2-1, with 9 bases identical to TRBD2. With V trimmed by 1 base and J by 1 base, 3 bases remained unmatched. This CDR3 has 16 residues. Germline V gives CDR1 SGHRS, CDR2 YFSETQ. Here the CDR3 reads CASSLPAGGSYNEQFF. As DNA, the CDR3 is TGCGCCAGCAGCTTGCCAGCGGGGGGTTCCTACAATGAGCAGTTCTTC.

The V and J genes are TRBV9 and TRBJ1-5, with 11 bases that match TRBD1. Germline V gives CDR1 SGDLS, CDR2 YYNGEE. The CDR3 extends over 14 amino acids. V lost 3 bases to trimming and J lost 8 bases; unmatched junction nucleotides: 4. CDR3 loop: CASSGTGGVEPQHF. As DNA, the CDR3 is TGTGCCAGCAGCGGGACAGGGGGCGTGGAGCCCCAGCATTTT. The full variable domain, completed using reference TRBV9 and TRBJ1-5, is DSGVTQTPKHLITATGQRVTLRCSPRSGDLSVYWYQQSLDQGLQFLIQYYNGEERAKGNILERFSAQQFPDLHSELNLSSLELGDSALYFCASSGTGGVEPQHFGDGTRLSIL.

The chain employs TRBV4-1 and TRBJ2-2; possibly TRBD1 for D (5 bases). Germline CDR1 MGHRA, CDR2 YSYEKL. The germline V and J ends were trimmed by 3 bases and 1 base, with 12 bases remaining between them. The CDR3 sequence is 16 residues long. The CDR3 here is CASSQRRGGNTGELFF. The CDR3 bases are TGCGCCAGCAGCCAGCGAAGGGGCGGGAACACCGGGGAGCTGTTTTTT.

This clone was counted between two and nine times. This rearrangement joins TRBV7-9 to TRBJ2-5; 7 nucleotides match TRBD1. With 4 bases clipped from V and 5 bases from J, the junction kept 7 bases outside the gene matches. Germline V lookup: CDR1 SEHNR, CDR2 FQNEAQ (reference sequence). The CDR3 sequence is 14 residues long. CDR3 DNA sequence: TGTGCCAGCAGCTGGGACAGTCGCGGGGAGACCCAGTACTTC. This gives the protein CASSWDSRGETQYF.

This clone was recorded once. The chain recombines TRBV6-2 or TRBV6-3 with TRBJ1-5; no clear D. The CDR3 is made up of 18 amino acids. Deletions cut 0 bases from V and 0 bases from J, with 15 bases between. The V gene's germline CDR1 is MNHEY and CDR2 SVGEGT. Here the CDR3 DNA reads TGTGCCAGCAGTTACTCAAGGGAGCGGTTTAATAGCAATCAGCCCCAGCATTTT. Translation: CASSYSRERFNSNQPQHF.

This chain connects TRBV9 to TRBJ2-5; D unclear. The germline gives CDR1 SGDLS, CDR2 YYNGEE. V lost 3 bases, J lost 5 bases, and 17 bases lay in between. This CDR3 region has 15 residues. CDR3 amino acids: CASSDGPDTWETQYF. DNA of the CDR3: TGTGCCAGCAGCGACGGTCCAGACACGTGGGAGACCCAGTACTTC.

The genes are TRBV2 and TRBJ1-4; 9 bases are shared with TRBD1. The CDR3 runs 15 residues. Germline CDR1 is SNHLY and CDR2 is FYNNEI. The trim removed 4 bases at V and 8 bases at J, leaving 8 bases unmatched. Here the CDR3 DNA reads TGTGCCAGCAGTGCGACAGGGGGTGGAGGAGAAAAACTGTTTTTT. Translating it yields CASSATGGGGEKLFF.

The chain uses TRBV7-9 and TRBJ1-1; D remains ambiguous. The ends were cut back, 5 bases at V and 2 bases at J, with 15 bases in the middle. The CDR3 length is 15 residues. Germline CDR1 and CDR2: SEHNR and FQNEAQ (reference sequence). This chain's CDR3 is CASSRQVAINTEAFF. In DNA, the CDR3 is TGTGCCAGCAGCCGTCAGGTCGCCATAAACACTGAAGCTTTCTTT.

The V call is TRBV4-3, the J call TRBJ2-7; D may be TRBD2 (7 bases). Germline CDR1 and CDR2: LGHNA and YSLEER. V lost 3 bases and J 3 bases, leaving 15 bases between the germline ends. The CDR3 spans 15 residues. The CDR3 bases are TGCGCCAGCAGCCAGGCTAGTAGGGGGGGCTACGAGCAGTACTTC. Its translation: CASSQASRGGYEQYF.

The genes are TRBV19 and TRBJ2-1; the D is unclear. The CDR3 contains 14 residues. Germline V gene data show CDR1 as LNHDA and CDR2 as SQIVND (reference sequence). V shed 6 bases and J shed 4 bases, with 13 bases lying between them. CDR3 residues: CASRGRPEYNEQFF. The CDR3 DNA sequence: TGTGCCAGTAGAGGAAGGCCAGAATACAATGAGCAGTTCTTC.

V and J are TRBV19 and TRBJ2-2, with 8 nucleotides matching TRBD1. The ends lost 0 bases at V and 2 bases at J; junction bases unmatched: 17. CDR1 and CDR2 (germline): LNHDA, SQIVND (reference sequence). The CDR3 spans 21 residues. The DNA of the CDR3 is TGTGCCAGTAGTATAGATCGCCCAACGTGGACAGGGTGGAAAAACACCGGGGAGCTGTTTTTT. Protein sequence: CASSIDRPTWTGWKNTGELFF. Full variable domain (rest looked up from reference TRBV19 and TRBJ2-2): DGGITQSPKYLFRKEGQNVTLSCEQNLNHDAMYWYRQDPGQGLRLIYYSQIVNDFQKGDIAEGYSVSREKKESFPLTVTSAQKNPTAFYLCASSIDRPTWTGWKNTGELFFGEGSRLTVL.

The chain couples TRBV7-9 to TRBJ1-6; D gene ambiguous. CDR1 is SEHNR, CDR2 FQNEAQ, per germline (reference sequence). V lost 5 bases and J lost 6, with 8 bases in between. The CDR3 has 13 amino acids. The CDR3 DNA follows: TGTGCCAGCAGCCCCGACGGTAATTCACCCCTCCACTTT. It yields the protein CASSPDGNSPLHF.

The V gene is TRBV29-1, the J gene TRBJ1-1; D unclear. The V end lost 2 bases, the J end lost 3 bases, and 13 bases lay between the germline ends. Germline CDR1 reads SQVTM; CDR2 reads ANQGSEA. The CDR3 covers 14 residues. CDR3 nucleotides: TGCAGCGTTGAAACTCCCGACTGGGACACTGAAGCTTTCTTT. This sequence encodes CSVETPDWDTEAFF.

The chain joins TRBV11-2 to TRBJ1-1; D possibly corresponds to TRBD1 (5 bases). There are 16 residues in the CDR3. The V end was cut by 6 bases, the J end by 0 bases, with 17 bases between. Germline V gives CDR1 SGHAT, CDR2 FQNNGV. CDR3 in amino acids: CASSLQRGVMNTEAFF. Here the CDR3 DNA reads TGTGCCAGCAGTCTCCAACGGGGGGTCATGAACACTGAAGCTTTCTTT. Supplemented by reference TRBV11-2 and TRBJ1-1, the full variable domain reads EAGVAQSPRYKIIEKRQSVAFWCNPISGHATLYWYQQILGQGPKLLIQFQNNGVVDDSQLPKDRFSAERLKGVDSTLKIQPAKLEDSAVYLCASSLQRGVMNTEAFFGQGTRLTVV.

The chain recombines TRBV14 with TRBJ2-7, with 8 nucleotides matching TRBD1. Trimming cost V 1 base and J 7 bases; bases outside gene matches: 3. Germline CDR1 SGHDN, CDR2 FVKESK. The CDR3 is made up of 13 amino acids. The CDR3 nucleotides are TGTGCCAGCAGCCAAGTCAGGGGGCTTGAGCAGTACTTC. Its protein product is CASSQVRGLEQYF.

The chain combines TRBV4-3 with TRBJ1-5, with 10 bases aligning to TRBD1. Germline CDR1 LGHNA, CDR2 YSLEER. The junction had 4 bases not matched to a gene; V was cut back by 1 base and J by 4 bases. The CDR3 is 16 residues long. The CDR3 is CASSQGADRGNQPQHF. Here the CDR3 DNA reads TGCGCCAGCAGCCAAGGGGCGGACAGGGGGAATCAGCCCCAGCATTTT.

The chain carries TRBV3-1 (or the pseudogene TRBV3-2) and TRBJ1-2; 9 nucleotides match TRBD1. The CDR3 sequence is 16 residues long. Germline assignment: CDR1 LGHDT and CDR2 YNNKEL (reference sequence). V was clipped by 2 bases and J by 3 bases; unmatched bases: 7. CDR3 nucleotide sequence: TGTGCCAGCAGCCAAACCGAGGACAGGGGCGACTATGGCTACACCTTC. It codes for CASSQTEDRGDYGYTF.

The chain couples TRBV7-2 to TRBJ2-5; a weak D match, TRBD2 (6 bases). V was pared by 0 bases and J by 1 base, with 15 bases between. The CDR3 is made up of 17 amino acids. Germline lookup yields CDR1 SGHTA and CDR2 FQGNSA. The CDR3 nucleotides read TGTGCCAGCAGCTTAGCGCTTGAGGGAGGCATCCAAGAGACCCAGTACTTC. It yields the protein CASSLALEGGIQETQYF. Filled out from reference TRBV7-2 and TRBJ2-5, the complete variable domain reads GAGVSQSPSNKVTEKGKDVELRCDPISGHTALYWYRQSLGQGLEFLIYFQGNSAPDKSGLPSDRFSAERTGGSVSTLTIQRTQQEDSAVYLCASSLALEGGIQETQYFGPGTRLLVL.

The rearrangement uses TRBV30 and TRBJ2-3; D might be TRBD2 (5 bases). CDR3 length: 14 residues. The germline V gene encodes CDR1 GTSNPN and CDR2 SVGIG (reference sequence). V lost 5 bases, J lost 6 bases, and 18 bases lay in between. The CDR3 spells CAWCDGVRLDTQYF. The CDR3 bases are TGTGCCTGGTGTGACGGGGTCAGGTTGGATACGCAGTATTTT.

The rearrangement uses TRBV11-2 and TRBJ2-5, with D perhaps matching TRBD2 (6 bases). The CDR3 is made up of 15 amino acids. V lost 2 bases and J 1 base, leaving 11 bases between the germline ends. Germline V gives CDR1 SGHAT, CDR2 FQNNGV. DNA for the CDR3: TGTGCCAGCAGCTTAAGGGCGGGGTTCCAAGAGACCCAGTACTTC. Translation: CASSLRAGFQETQYF. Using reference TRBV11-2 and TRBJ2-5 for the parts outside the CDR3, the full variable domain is EAGVAQSPRYKIIEKRQSVAFWCNPISGHATLYWYQQILGQGPKLLIQFQNNGVVDDSQLPKDRFSAERLKGVDSTLKIQPAKLEDSAVYLCASSLRAGFQETQYFGPGTRLLVL.

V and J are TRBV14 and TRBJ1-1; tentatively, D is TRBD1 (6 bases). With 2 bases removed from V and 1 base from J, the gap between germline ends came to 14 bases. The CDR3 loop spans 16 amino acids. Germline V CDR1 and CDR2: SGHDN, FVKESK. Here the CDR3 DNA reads TGTGCCAGCAGCCAATTACCGGGGGGGCGGAACACTGAAGCTTTCTTT. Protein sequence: CASSQLPGGRNTEAFF.

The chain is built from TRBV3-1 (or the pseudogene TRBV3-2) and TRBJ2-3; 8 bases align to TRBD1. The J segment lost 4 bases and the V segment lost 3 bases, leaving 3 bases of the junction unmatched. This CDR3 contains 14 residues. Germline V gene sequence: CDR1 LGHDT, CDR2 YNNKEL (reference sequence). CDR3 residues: CASSQIRGPDTQYF. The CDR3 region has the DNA TGTGCCAGCAGCCAGATCAGGGGGCCAGATACGCAGTATTTT.